This T cell receptor (beta chain) was sequenced during a study of T cell responses to AZD1222 COVID-19 vaccine. This clone has only a few counts. Its antigen is currently unknown. General study points: Donors were largely white British and mainly female; clonal diversity was possibly underestimated. Unmutated variant regions reportedly attract nearly half of all spike-specific TCRs. Baseline serology detected seropositivity in only a handful of AZD1222 recipients. Repertoires were obtained only post-peak T cell response.

Libraries were prepared by immunoSEQ multiplex PCR; TCRdb keeps only in-frame clonotypes and omits some of them. This sample has some 50,000 clones; roughly 84% occur once, and the top ten carry about 20%. The length of the CDR3 is 10 residues. Germline CDR1 SQVTM, CDR2 ANQGSEA. J lost 7 bases, V lost 7 bases, and 3 bases had no gene match. The chain joins TRBV29-1 to TRBJ1-1, with 7 bases that match TRBD1. This specimen consisted of peripheral blood, obtained on day 0 of MenACWY control vaccination. The clonotype originates from an adult in good health. CDR3 in amino acids: CSAGQVEAFF. The CDR3 coding sequence is TGCAGCGCCGGACAGGTTGAAGCTTTCTTT.